These 20 T cell receptor beta chains share one sample of origin, sequenced in a study of blood T cell repertoires in COVID-19. Here immunoSEQ multiplex PCR was the method, and the copy in TCRdb shows in-frame clones only, minus some. The sample consists of more than 300,000 clones, approximately 89% of them appearing once. The sample consisted of PBMCs or T cells enriched from blood (not recorded which). All receptors come from a man aged 40-50 years in a cohort exposed to, infected with or recovered from COVID-19 (not recorded which).

This sequence joins TRBV2 and TRBJ2-7; TRBD2 agrees at 8 bases. With V trimmed by 3 bases and J by 2 bases, 6 bases remained unmatched. Germline CDR1 and CDR2: SNHLY and FYNNEI. The CDR3 runs to 15 residues. For the CDR3, the DNA is TGTGCCAGCAGTGATCTCGAGACTAGCGCCTACGAGCAGTACTTC. Translating gives CASSDLETSAYEQYF. The complete variable domain, with remaining parts taken from reference TRBV2 and TRBJ2-7, reads EPEVTQTPSHQVTQMGQEVILRCVPISNHLYFYWYRQILGQKVEFLVSFYNNEISEKSEIFDDQFSVERPDGSNFTLKIRSTKLEDSAMYFCASSDLETSAYEQYFGPGTRLTVT.

This clone showed up just a few times. The chain has TRBV5-1 and TRBJ2-3; no definite D call. Germline V lookup: CDR1 SGHRS, CDR2 YFSETQ. The CDR3 sequence is 16 residues long. Trimming stripped 5 bases from V and 6 bases from J, with 22 bases between. CDR3 in amino acids: CASRRSSTAATDTQYF. CDR3 nucleotides: TGCGCCAGCAGGAGGAGCTCAACCGCGGCTACGGATACGCAGTATTTT.

The chain employs TRBV10-1 and TRBJ2-3; 14 bases are a match to TRBD2. In germline, CDR1 is WNHNN, CDR2 SYGVQD (reference sequence). V lost 6 bases to trimming and J lost 7 bases; unmatched junction nucleotides: 6. The CDR3 length is 15 residues. CDR3 nucleotide sequence: TGCGCCAGCAGCGGGACTAGCGGGAGTCTGTATACGCAGTATTTT. As protein: CASSGTSGSLYTQYF.

The chain joins TRBV5-1 to TRBJ2-1, with D maybe TRBD2 (6 bases). Trimming stripped 0 bases from V and 5 bases from J, with 12 bases between. The CDR3 is 15 amino acids. In germline, CDR1 is SGHRS, CDR2 YFSETQ. CDR3 residues: CASSLVPGSHNEQFF. CDR3 bases: TGCGCCAGCAGCTTGGTCCCCGGGAGCCACAATGAGCAGTTCTTC. Supplemented by reference TRBV5-1 and TRBJ2-1, the full variable domain reads KAGVTQTPRYLIKTRGQQVTLSCSPISGHRSVSWYQQTPGQGLQFLFEYFSETQRNKGNFPGRFSGRQFSNSRSEMNVSTLELGDSALYLCASSLVPGSHNEQFFGPGTRLTVL.

This chain connects TRBV11-3 to TRBJ2-1, with 10 bases matching TRBD2. V dropped 5 bases and J dropped 5; count of bases not matched to a gene: 3. This CDR3 is 14 amino acids long. Germline CDR1 reads SGHNT; CDR2 reads YENEEA. CDR3 region: CASSPGLADNEQFF. CDR3 DNA: TGTGCCAGCAGCCCCGGACTAGCGGACAATGAGCAGTTCTTC.

The chain couples TRBV6-5 to TRBJ2-1; 8 nucleotides agree with TRBD2. Germline-derived CDR1 and CDR2 are MNHEY and SVGAGI. V lost 4 bases and J lost 9; bases outside the gene matches: 11. The CDR3 consists of 15 residues. The chain's CDR3 is CASSSKAGEGIEQFF. CDR3 nucleotides: TGTGCCAGCAGTTCGAAAGCGGGGGAAGGGATTGAGCAGTTCTTC.

The rearrangement links TRBV28 to TRBJ2-5; 10 bases align to TRBD1. CDR3 size: 15 residues. In germline, CDR1 is MDHEN, CDR2 SYDVKM. Trimming cost V 6 bases and J 6 bases; bases outside gene matches: 10. Here the CDR3 reads CASRPTGTGVKTQYF. DNA for the CDR3: TGTGCCAGCAGGCCAACCGGGACAGGGGTTAAGACCCAGTACTTC.

This chain connects TRBV28 to TRBJ1-2; D uncertain. Trimming took 5 bases from V and 8 from J, leaving 27 bases between them. CDR3 length equals 17 residues. Looked up from germline, CDR1 is MDHEN and CDR2 is SYDVKM. CDR3 sequence reads: CASSQIWAPSREGGYTF. The CDR3 DNA is TGTGCCAGCAGTCAAATATGGGCTCCGAGTCGGGAAGGGGGCTACACCTTC.

The chain links TRBV5-1 to TRBJ2-1, with TRBD2 identical over 11 bases. The V and J ends lost 3 bases and 0 bases, in that order; junction bases with no gene match: 8. CDR1 SGHRS and CDR2 YFSETQ come from the germline V gene. The CDR3 spans 18 residues. The CDR3 DNA reads as TGCGCCAGCAGCTCTAGCGGGAGGCCTTTGTCCTCCTACAATGAGCAGTTCTTC. It specifies CASSSSGRPLSSYNEQFF. Drawing the rest from reference TRBV5-1 and TRBJ2-1, the complete variable domain is KAGVTQTPRYLIKTRGQQVTLSCSPISGHRSVSWYQQTPGQGLQFLFEYFSETQRNKGNFPGRFSGRQFSNSRSEMNVSTLELGDSALYLCASSSSGRPLSSYNEQFFGPGTRLTVL.

The chain recombines TRBV9 with TRBJ1-2, with no clear D. CDR1 SGDLS and CDR2 YYNGEE come from the germline V gene. The CDR3 loop spans 15 amino acids. V was pared by 0 bases and J by 6 bases, with 15 bases between. DNA of the CDR3: TGTGCCAGCAGCGTAGACCACCTCCCCACAGATGGCTACACCTTC. Translating gives CASSVDHLPTDGYTF.

The rearrangement uses TRBV9 and TRBJ2-5; D may be TRBD1 (6 bases). The CDR3 is 17 amino acids. Per the germline V gene, CDR1 is SGDLS and CDR2 is YYNGEE. With 3 bases removed from V and 5 bases from J, the gap between germline ends came to 23 bases. CDR3 region: CASSAARGRGFSETQYF. The CDR3 DNA sequence: TGTGCCAGCAGCGCCGCTCGGGGCAGGGGATTTTCCGAGACCCAGTACTTC. The variable domain in full, with the rest retrieved from reference TRBV9 and TRBJ2-5, is DSGVTQTPKHLITATGQRVTLRCSPRSGDLSVYWYQQSLDQGLQFLIQYYNGEERAKGNILERFSAQQFPDLHSELNLSSLELGDSALYFCASSAARGRGFSETQYFGPGTRLLVL.

The chain joins TRBV5-4 to TRBJ2-6, with D perhaps matching TRBD1 (5 bases). Per the germline V gene, CDR1 is SGHNT and CDR2 is YYREEE (reference sequence). The V gene lost 4 bases and the J gene lost 4 bases, with 12 bases spanning the gap. The CDR3 is 15 amino acids. The CDR3 region has the DNA TGTGCCAGCAGCCCCAGGGTCTCCGGGGCCAACGTCCTGACTTTC. This gives the protein CASSPRVSGANVLTF.

The rearrangement joins TRBV19 to TRBJ1-1; D is uncertain. The CDR3 consists of 14 residues. CDR1 and CDR2 (germline): LNHDA, SQIVND (reference sequence). V lost 4 bases and J 2 bases, leaving 11 bases between the germline ends. This CDR3 reads CASSKIPGNTEAFF. CDR3 in DNA: TGTGCCAGTAGTAAAATACCGGGAAACACTGAAGCTTTCTTT.

The chain has TRBV7-9 and TRBJ2-7, with 8 bases lining up with TRBD2. CDR3 size: 15 residues. Unmatched junction bases numbered 9, after V lost 1 base and J lost 7 bases. Looked up from germline, CDR1 is SEHNR and CDR2 is FQNEAQ (reference sequence). The CDR3 DNA reads as TGTGCCAGCAGCTTAGTCGGGAGGGCCTCTAAGGAGCAGTACTTC. It specifies CASSLVGRASKEQYF. Variable domain in full (rest from reference TRBV7-9 and TRBJ2-7): DTGVSQNPRHKITKRGQNVTFRCDPISEHNRLYWYRQTLGQGPEFLTYFQNEAQLEKSRLLSDRFSAERPKGSFSTLEIQRTEQGDSAMYLCASSLVGRASKEQYFGPGTRLTVT.

This chain links TRBV11-2 with TRBJ2-5; weak D call: TRBD2 (5 bases). Trimming shortened V by 4 bases and J by 5 bases, and 14 bases separated the two germline ends. Germline loops: CDR1 SGHAT, CDR2 FQNNGV. This CDR3 is built from 14 residues. For the CDR3, the DNA is TGTGCCAGCAGCTCCTCGAGGACTGAGGAGACCCAGTACTTC. Translated, it gives CASSSSRTEETQYF.

J is TRBJ2-3 and V is TRBV19; TRBD2 aligns across 11 bases. J lost 6 bases, V lost 1 base, and 9 bases had no gene match. The CDR3 extends over 17 amino acids. Germline V gives CDR1 LNHDA, CDR2 SQIVND (reference sequence). The CDR3: CASSIVALAGVGDTQYF. The CDR3 coding sequence is TGTGCCAGTAGTATAGTGGCACTAGCGGGAGTCGGGGATACGCAGTATTTT.

In DNA, the CDR3 is TGTGCCAGTACAACAGGGGCCCTAGGCACTGAAGCTTTCTTT. Residues: CASTTGALGTEAFF. This rearrangement joins TRBV19 to TRBJ1-1, with 7 bases matching TRBD1. Per the germline V gene, CDR1 is LNHDA and CDR2 is SQIVND (reference sequence). Unmatched junction bases numbered 9, after V lost 7 bases and J lost 4 bases. This CDR3 has 14 amino acids.

The chain carries TRBV5-6 and TRBJ1-1; weak D call: TRBD1 (6 bases). Trimming left V 4 bases short and J 4 bases short, with 11 bases between. The CDR3 consists of 13 residues. Germline CDR1 SGHDT, CDR2 YYEEEE. The DNA for the CDR3 is TGTGCCAGCAGCCCAACAGGGAGCACTGAAGCTTTCTTT. As protein: CASSPTGSTEAFF. The full variable domain, in which reference TRBV5-6 and TRBJ1-1 provide the parts outside the CDR3, is DAGVTQSPTHLIKTRGQQVTLRCSPKSGHDTVSWYQQALGQGPQFIFQYYEEEERQRGNFPDRFSGHQFPNYSSELNVNALLLGDSALYLCASSPTGSTEAFFGQGTRLTVV.

J is TRBJ1-3 and V is TRBV6-5; D not resolved. The CDR3 sequence is 15 residues long. V shed 5 bases and J shed 0 bases, with 11 bases lying between them. From germline, CDR1 is MNHEY and CDR2 SVGAGI. CDR3 bases: TGTGCCAGCAGTACCGCACAGAGCTCTGGAAACACCATATATTTT. It codes for CASSTAQSSGNTIYF.

The V gene is TRBV25-1, the J gene TRBJ2-7; 10 bases line up with TRBD2. Looked up from germline, CDR1 is MGHDK and CDR2 is SYGVNS. Unmatched junction bases numbered 0, after V lost 4 bases and J lost 3 bases. The CDR3 contains 13 residues. CDR3 sequence (DNA): TGTGCCAGCAGTGTAGCGGGAGGCTACGAGCAGTACTTC. This gives the protein CASSVAGGYEQYF.